The clone carrying this T cell receptor (beta chain) appeared once. These data belong to a study of shared T cell receptors in the human thymus. TCRdb's copy holds only in-frame clones and misses some; the assay was immunoSEQ multiplex PCR. The sample holds hundreds of thousands of clones, roughly 90% seen once. The J segment lost 3 bases and the V segment lost 0 bases, leaving 2 bases of the junction unmatched. CDR1 and CDR2 (germline): SGHDT, YYEEEE. The CDR3 is made up of 15 amino acids. These records were also assigned to another study, of human thymus T cells. This second study says: In corrective heart surgery, resections were taken, and these provided the thymus tissue.

The chain is built from TRBV5-6 and TRBJ2-3, with 9 bases fitting TRBD2. This clonotype was obtained from a boy in the first two years of life with a congenital heart defect. The sequenced material came from thymocytes. CDR3 nucleotides: TGTGCCAGCAGCTTGGTGAGCGGGAGGACAGATACGCAGTATTTT. Translation gives CASSLVSGRTDTQYF.